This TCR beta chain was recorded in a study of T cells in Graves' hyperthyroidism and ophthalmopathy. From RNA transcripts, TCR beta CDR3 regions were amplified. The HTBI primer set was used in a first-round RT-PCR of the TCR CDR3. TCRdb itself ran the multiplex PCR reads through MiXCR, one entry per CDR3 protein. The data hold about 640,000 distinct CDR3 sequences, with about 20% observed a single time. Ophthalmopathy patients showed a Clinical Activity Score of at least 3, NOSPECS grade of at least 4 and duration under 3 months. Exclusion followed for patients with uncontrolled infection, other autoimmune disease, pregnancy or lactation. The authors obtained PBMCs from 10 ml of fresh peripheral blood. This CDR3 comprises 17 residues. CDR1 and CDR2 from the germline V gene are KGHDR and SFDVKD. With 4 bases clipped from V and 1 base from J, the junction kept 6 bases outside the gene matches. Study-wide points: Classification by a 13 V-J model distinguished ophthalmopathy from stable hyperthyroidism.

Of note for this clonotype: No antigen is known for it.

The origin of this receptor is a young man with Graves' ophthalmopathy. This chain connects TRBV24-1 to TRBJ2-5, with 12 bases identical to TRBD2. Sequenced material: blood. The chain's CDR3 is CATSDKGLAGIQETQYF. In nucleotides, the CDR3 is TGTGCCACCAGTGACAAAGGACTAGCGGGGATCCAAGAGACCCAGTACTTC.